Presented here are 2 T cell receptor beta chains from one specimen sequenced in a study of T-cell memory formation after mild COVID-19. TCRdb ran MiXCR on the 5' RACE reads and lists one entry per CDR3 protein. The sample contains 540,000 or so distinct CDR3 sequences, roughly 21% of which appear only once. The sequenced material came from PBMCs or a T cell subset sorted from them (not recorded which). Receptors originate from an adult woman who had mild COVID-19 (a few samples of this study predate the infection). Cell type and time point are not known.

This clonotype has a handful of counts. V usage is TRBV28 and J usage is TRBJ2-2; unclear D gene. The V end lost 6 bases, the J end lost 6 bases, and 14 bases lay between the germline ends. The germline gives CDR1 MDHEN, CDR2 SYDVKM. This CDR3 has 14 residues. DNA of the CDR3: TGTGCCAGCAGCTACCTCTTTGGGGCCGGGGAGCTGTTTTTT. Its protein is CASSYLFGAGELFF.

There are a few counts of this clonotype. The chain uses TRBV5-6 and TRBJ2-7; TRBD1 matches 8 bases. The CDR3 is 15 amino acids. Germline-derived CDR1 and CDR2 are SGHDT and YYEEEE. Trimming cost V 0 bases and J 3 bases; bases outside gene matches: 5. Written as DNA, the CDR3 is TGTGCCAGCAGCTTGGGGACAGGGAGGTACTACGAGCAGTACTTC. It encodes CASSLGTGRYYEQYF. The whole variable domain, remainder taken from reference TRBV5-6 and TRBJ2-7, is DAGVTQSPTHLIKTRGQQVTLRCSPKSGHDTVSWYQQALGQGPQFIFQYYEEEERQRGNFPDRFSGHQFPNYSSELNVNALLLGDSALYLCASSLGTGRYYEQYFGPGTRLTVT.